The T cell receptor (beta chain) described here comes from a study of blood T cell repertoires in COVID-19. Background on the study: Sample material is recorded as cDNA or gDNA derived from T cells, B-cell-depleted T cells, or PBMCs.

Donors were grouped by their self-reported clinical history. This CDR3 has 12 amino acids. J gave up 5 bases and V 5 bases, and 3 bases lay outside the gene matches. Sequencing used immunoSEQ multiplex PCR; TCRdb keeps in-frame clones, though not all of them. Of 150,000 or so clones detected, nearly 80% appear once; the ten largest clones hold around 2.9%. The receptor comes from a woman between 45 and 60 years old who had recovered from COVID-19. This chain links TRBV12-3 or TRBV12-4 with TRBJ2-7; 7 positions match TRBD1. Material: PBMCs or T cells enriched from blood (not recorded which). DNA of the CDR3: TGTGCCAGCAGTACCACAGGGGACGAGCAGTACTTC. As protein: CASSTTGDEQYF.